One sample yielded the 2 T cell receptor beta chains listed below, sequenced in a study of CD8+CD57+ T cells in acquired aplastic anemia. Sequencing was done on patients that had shown CD8+CD57+ cell expansion by flow cytometry. Genomic DNA, the template, was used for profiling of the TCR beta VDJ and CDR3. A single record per CDR3 protein comes from TCRdb applying MiXCR to the reads. Of a few hundred thousand distinct CDR3 sequences listed, 82% were seen once; the top ten hold 35% to 50%. The sequencing input was sorted CD4+, CD8+, or CD8+CD57+ T cells (not recorded which) from PBMCs. The source is a human donor with aplastic anemia.

Turning to this clonotype: One junction end does not reproduce the germline sequence, and a read error may be involved. V usage is TRBV20-1 and J usage is TRBJ2-7, with TRBD2 identical over 8 bases. The CDR3 runs to 11 residues. CDR1 DFQATT and CDR2 SNEGSKA come from the germline V gene (reference sequence). The CDR3 bases are TGCAGTGCTAGAGCACCCTTAGCGGGACACTTC. It encodes CSARAPLAGHF.

The sample holds one count of this clonotype. In DNA form, the CDR3 reads TGCAGTGCTAGAGGACGGTTCCCTAGCAATCAGCCCCAGCATTTT. This codes for CSARGRFPSNQPQHF. V usage is TRBV20-1 and J usage is TRBJ1-5; D call uncertain. V lost 1 base, J lost 0 bases, and 10 bases lay in between. Germline values: CDR1 DFQATT, CDR2 SNEGSKA (reference sequence). The CDR3 is made up of 15 amino acids.